These 5 T cell receptor beta chains originate from one sample sequenced in a study of blood T cell repertoires in COVID-19. Assay used: immunoSEQ multiplex PCR; TCRdb lists only in-frame clones, some missing. The sample has about 40,000 clones, roughly 83% seen once. Sample: peripheral blood. Receptors were obtained from a human donor with acute or convalescent COVID-19. The donor label of this sample is uncertain.

The rearrangement uses TRBV5-4 and TRBJ1-1; 8 nucleotides agree with TRBD1. V lost 3 bases and J lost 1; bases outside the gene matches: 2. Germline assignment: CDR1 SGHNT and CDR2 YYREEE (reference sequence). The CDR3 is 14 amino acids. The CDR3 sequence: CASSSGGPNTEAFF. CDR3 in DNA: TGTGCCAGCAGCTCAGGGGGCCCGAACACTGAAGCTTTCTTT.

V gene TRBV3-1 (or the pseudogene TRBV3-2) combines with J gene TRBJ2-1; 11 bases agree with TRBD1. The trim removed 4 bases at V and 4 bases at J, leaving 3 bases unmatched. The CDR3 extends over 15 amino acids. From germline, CDR1 is LGHDT and CDR2 YNNKEL (reference sequence). The CDR3 reads CASSPGTGGYNEQFF. The CDR3 nucleotides read TGTGCCAGCAGCCCCGGGACAGGGGGGTACAATGAGCAGTTCTTC.

Only one count was recorded for this clone. The rearrangement uses TRBV7-8 and TRBJ1-6; D gene unclear. Trimming took 4 bases from V and 7 from J, leaving 20 bases between them. CDR3 length: 17 amino acids. Per germline, CDR1 SGHVS and CDR2 FQNEAQ. As DNA, the CDR3 is TGTGCCAGCAGCTCCGACTCCCGAGGGAGGCGGAATTCACCCCTCCACTTT. This encodes CASSSDSRGRRNSPLHF.

The rearrangement links TRBV7-2 to TRBJ2-5; 10 nucleotides align to TRBD2. This CDR3 is 16 amino acids long. V lost 0 bases to trimming and J lost 4 bases; unmatched junction nucleotides: 5. Germline V gene lookup returns CDR1 SGHTA and CDR2 FQGNSA. The CDR3: CASSLAAGGLGETQYF. The CDR3 DNA reads as TGTGCCAGCAGCTTAGCAGCGGGGGGGCTCGGAGAGACCCAGTACTTC.

This chain links TRBV5-1 with TRBJ1-6; maybe TRBD1 (6 bases). Germline CDR1 reads SGHRS; CDR2 reads YFSETQ. This CDR3 comprises 13 residues. Trimming removed 2 bases from V and 10 bases from J, with 10 bases in between. CDR3 loop: CASSLGQSSPLHF. CDR3 DNA: TGCGCCAGCAGCTTAGGACAGAGCTCACCCCTCCACTTT.